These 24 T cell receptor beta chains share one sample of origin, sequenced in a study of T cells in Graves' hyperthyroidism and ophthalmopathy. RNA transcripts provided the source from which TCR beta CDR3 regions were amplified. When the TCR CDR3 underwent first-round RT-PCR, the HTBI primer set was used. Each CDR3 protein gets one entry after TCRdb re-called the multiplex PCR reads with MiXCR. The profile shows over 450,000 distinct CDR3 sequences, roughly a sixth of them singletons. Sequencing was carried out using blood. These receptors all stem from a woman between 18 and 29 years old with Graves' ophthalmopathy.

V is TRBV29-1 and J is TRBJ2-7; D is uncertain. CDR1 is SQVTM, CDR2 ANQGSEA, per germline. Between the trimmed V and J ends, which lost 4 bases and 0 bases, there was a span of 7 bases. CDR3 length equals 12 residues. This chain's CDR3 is CSVAHISYEQYF. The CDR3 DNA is TGCAGCGTTGCACATATCTCCTACGAGCAGTACTTC.

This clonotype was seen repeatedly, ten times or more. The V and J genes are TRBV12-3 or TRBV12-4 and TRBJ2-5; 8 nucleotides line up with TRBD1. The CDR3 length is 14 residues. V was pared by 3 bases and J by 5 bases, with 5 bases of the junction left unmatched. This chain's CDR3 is CASSFRTGRETQYF. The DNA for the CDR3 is TGTGCCAGCAGTTTTAGGACAGGGAGGGAGACCCAGTACTTC.

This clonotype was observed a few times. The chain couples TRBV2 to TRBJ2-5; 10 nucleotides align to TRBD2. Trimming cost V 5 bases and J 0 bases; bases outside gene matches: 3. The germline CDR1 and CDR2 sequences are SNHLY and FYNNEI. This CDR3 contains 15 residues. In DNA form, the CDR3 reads TGTGCCAGCAGTAGCGGGAGGGCCAACCAAGAGACCCAGTACTTC. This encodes CASSSGRANQETQYF.

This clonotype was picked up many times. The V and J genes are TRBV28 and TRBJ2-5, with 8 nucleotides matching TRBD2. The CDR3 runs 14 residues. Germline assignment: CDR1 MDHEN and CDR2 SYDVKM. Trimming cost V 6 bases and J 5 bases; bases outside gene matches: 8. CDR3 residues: CASRQAGAGETQYF. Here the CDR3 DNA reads TGTGCCAGCAGGCAAGCGGGAGCGGGTGAGACCCAGTACTTC.

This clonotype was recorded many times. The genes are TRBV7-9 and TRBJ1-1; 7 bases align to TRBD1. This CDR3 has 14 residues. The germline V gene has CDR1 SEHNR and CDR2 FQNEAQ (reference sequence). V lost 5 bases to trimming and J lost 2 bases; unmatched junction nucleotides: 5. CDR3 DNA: TGTGCCAGCAGCGGGGGGACAGATAACACTGAAGCTTTCTTT. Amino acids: CASSGGTDNTEAFF.

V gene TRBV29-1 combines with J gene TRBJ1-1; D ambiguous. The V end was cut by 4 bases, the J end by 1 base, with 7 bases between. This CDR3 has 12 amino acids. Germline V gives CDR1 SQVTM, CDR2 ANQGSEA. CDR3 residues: CSVAPGNTEAFF. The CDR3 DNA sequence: TGCAGCGTTGCCCCAGGGAACACTGAAGCTTTCTTT.

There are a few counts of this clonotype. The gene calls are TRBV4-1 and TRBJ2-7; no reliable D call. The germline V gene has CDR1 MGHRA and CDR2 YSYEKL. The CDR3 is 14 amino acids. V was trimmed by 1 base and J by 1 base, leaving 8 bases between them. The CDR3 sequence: CASSQVLASYEQYF. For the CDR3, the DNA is TGCGCCAGCAGCCAAGTACTGGCATCCTACGAGCAGTACTTC.

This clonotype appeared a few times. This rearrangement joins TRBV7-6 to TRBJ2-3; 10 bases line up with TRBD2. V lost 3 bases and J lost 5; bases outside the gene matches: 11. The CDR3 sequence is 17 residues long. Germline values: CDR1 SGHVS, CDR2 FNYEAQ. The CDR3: CASSLEASGGSVDTQYF. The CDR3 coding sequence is TGTGCCAGCAGCTTGGAGGCTAGCGGGGGATCAGTAGATACGCAGTATTTT. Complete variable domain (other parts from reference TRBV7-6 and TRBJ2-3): GAGVSQSPRYKVTKRGQDVALRCDPISGHVSLYWYRQALGQGPEFLTYFNYEAQQDKSGLPNDRFSAERPEGSISTLTIQRTEQRDSAMYRCASSLEASGGSVDTQYFGPGTRLTVL.

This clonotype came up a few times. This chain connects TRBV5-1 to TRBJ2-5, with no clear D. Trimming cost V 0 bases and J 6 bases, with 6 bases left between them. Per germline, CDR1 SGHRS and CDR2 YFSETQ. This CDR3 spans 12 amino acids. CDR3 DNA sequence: TGCGCCAGCAGCTTGGACATACAGACCCAGTACTTC. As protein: CASSLDIQTQYF.

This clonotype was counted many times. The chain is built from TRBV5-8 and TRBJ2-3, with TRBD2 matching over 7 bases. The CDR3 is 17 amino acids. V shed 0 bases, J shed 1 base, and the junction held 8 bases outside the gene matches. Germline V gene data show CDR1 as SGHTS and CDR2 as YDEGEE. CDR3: CASSLGLAGAGTDTQYF. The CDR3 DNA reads TGTGCCAGCAGCTTGGGCCTGGCGGGAGCGGGCACAGATACGCAGTATTTT.

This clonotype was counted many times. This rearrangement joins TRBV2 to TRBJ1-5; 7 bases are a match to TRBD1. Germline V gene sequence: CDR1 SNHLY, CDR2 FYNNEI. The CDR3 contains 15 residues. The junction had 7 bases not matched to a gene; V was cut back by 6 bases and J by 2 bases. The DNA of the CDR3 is TGTGCCAGCAGGACAGGGATGGGGGGCAATCAGCCCCAGCATTTT. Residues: CASRTGMGGNQPQHF.

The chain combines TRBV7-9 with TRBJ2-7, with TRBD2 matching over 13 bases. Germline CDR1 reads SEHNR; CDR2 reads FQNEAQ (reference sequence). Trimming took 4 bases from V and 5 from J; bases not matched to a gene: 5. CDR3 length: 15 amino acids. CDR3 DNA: TGTGCCAGCAGCTCGACTAGCGGGAGGTGGAACGAGCAGTACTTC. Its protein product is CASSSTSGRWNEQYF.

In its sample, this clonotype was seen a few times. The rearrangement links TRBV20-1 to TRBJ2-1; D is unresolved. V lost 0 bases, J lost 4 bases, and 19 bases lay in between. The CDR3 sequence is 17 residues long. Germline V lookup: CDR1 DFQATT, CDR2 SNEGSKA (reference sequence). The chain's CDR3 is CSARDPSAASAYNEQFF. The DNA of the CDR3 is TGCAGTGCTAGAGATCCTTCCGCGGCTAGTGCATACAATGAGCAGTTCTTC.

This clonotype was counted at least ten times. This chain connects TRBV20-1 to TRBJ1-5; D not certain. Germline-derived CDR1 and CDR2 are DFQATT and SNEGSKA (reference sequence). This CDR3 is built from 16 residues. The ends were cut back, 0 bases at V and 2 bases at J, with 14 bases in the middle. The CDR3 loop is CSARESTPGGNQPQHF. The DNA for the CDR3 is TGCAGTGCTAGAGAATCTACCCCCGGGGGCAATCAGCCCCAGCATTTT.

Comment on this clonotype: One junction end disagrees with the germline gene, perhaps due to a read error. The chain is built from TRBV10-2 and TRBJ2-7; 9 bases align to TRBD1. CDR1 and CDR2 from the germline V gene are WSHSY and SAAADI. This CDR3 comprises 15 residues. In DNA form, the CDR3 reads TGCGCCAGCAGTGAAAGGGGACAGGGCACCTACGACCAGTACTTC. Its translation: CASSERGQGTYDQYF.

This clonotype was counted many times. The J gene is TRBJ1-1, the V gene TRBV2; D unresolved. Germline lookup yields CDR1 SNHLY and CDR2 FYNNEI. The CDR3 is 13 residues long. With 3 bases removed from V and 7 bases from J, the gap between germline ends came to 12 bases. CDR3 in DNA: TGTGCCAGCAGTGAGGGCCGAGTGATTGAAGCTTTCTTT. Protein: CASSEGRVIEAFF.

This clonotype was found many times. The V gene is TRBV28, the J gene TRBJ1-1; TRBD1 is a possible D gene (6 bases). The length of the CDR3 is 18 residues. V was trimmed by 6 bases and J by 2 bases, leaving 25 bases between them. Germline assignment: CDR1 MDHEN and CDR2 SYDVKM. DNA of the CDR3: TGTGCCAGCAGCTCCGCGGTGATTAGGACAGATCTTAACACTGAAGCTTTCTTT. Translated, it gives CASSSAVIRTDLNTEAFF.

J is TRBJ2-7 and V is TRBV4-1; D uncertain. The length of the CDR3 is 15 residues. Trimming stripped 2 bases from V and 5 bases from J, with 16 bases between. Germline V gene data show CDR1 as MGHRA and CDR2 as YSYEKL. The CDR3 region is CASSQIGLGLDEQYF. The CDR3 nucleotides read TGCGCCAGCAGCCAAATAGGGTTAGGGTTGGACGAGCAGTACTTC.

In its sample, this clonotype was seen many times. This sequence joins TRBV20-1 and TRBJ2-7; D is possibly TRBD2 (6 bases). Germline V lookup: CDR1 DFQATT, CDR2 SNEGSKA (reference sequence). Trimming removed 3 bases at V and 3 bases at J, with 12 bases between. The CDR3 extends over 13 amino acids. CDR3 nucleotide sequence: TGCAGTGCTAGGGCGGGATCCCTCTACGAGCAGTACTTC. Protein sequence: CSARAGSLYEQYF.

The CDR3 sequence is CASSLAVSGYGETQYF. The CDR3 DNA reads TGTGCCAGCAGCTTAGCGGTCTCAGGGTATGGGGAGACCCAGTACTTC. The rearrangement joins TRBV7-9 to TRBJ2-5; the D gene is possibly TRBD1 (5 bases). The CDR3 totals 16 residues. CDR1 and CDR2 (germline): SEHNR, FQNEAQ (reference sequence). V was pared by 0 bases and J by 5 bases, with 16 bases between.

This CDR3 reads CASSLEGYDTQYF. The CDR3 coding sequence is TGTGCCAGCAGCTTAGAAGGGTACGATACGCAGTATTTT. The rearrangement uses TRBV7-2 and TRBJ2-3; D is uncertain. Trimming stripped 1 base from V and 6 bases from J, with 8 bases between. The CDR3 has 13 amino acids. In germline, CDR1 is SGHTA, CDR2 FQGNSA.

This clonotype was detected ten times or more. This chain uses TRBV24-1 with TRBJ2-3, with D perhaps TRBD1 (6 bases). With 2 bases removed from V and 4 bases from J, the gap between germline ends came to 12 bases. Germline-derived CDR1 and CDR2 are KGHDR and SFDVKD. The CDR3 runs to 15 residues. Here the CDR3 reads CATSDSAGAADTQYF. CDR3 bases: TGTGCCACCAGTGATTCGGCAGGGGCGGCAGATACGCAGTATTTT.

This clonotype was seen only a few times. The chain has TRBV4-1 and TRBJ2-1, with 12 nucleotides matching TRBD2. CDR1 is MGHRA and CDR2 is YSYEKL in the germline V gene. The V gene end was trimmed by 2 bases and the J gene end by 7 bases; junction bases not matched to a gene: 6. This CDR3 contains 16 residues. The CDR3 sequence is CASSQSLLAGGNEQFF. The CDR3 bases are TGCGCCAGCAGCCAATCTCTACTAGCGGGGGGTAATGAGCAGTTCTTC.

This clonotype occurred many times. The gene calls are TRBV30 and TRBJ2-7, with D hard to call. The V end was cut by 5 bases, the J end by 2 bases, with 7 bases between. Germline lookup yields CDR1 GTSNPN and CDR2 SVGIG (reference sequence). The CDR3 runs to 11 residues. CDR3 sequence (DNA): TGTGCCTGGTCCATAGCCTACGAGCAGTACTTC. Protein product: CAWSIAYEQYF.